The 3 T cell receptor beta chains below were found in one sample sequenced in a study of blood T cell repertoires in COVID-19. The method was immunoSEQ multiplex PCR; TCRdb's version includes in-frame clones alone and lacks a portion of them. The table lists more than 85,000 clones, 75% to 85% of them singletons. Sequencing input: peripheral blood. These TCRs come from an elderly woman with active or convalescent COVID-19.

V usage is TRBV19 and J usage is TRBJ2-7; a weak D match, TRBD1 (5 bases). CDR1 LNHDA and CDR2 SQIVND come from the germline V gene (reference sequence). This CDR3 comprises 14 residues. V was pared by 8 bases and J by 0 bases, with 14 bases between. DNA for the CDR3: TGTGCCAGTGGAGTTGGGCAGGGCTCCTACGAGCAGTACTTC. It is translated as CASGVGQGSYEQYF.

This chain uses TRBV5-1 with TRBJ2-1; 9 nucleotides align to TRBD2. V trimming: 0 bases; J trimming: 6 bases; junction bases outside the gene matches: 4. The CDR3 spans 15 residues. Looked up from germline, CDR1 is SGHRS and CDR2 is YFSETQ. In DNA form, the CDR3 reads TGCGCCAGCAGCTTGGCGGCGGGAGGGAGCAATGAGCAGTTCTTC. Its protein is CASSLAAGGSNEQFF.

This clone was detected only once. The chain has TRBV2 and TRBJ2-3; D is uncertain. CDR3 length equals 14 residues. From germline, CDR1 is SNHLY and CDR2 FYNNEI. Trimming removed 3 bases from V and 1 base from J, with 8 bases in between. The CDR3 DNA is TGTGCCAGCAGTGATTCGGTGGGCACAGATACGCAGTATTTT. Protein product: CASSDSVGTDTQYF.